A single sample is the source of the 17 T cell receptor beta chains below, sequenced in a study of identical twins. Via MiXCR, TCRdb re-called the 5' RACE reads, giving one row per CDR3 protein. The table lists some 690,000 distinct CDR3 sequences, 21% of them singletons. These records were also assigned to another study, of T cells expressing NK-cell markers.

Sequenced: PBMCs. The receptor source for this set is a woman younger than 35 in good health.

The V and J genes are TRBV11-2 and TRBJ2-2, with 7 bases matching TRBD1. CDR1 and CDR2 from the germline V gene are SGHAT and FQNNGV. The ends lost 5 bases at V and 4 bases at J; junction bases unmatched: 4. This CDR3 contains 14 residues. The CDR3 here is CASSQTGSTGELFF. The CDR3 DNA is TGTGCCAGCAGCCAGACAGGGTCCACCGGGGAGCTGTTTTTT.

The chain recombines TRBV12-3 or TRBV12-4 with TRBJ2-3, with 13 bases that match TRBD2. With 8 bases clipped from V and 11 bases from J, the junction kept 13 bases outside the gene matches. This CDR3 has 15 amino acids. CDR3 residues: CASGELAGGPRGQYF. In DNA, the CDR3 is TGTGCCAGCGGTGAACTAGCGGGAGGGCCGAGGGGGCAGTATTTT.

This chain joins TRBV5-5 and TRBJ2-7; 9 bases are a match to TRBD1. Germline V gene sequence: CDR1 SGHKS, CDR2 YYEKEE (reference sequence). The CDR3 runs 14 residues. The trim removed 1 base at V and 6 bases at J, leaving 5 bases unmatched. The CDR3 bases are TGTGCCAGCAGCTTGCTCACAGGGGGCGGCGAGCAGTACTTC. Translation: CASSLLTGGGEQYF.

This clonotype was recorded once. The rearrangement joins TRBV3-1 to TRBJ2-2, with TRBD2 matching over 7 bases. Looked up from germline, CDR1 is LGHDT and CDR2 is YNNKEL (reference sequence). The V and J ends lost 4 bases and 0 bases, in that order; junction bases with no gene match: 5. The CDR3 is 16 residues long. The CDR3 region has the DNA TGTGCCAGCAGCCTAGGGGAGGGCTCGAACACCGGGGAGCTGTTTTTT. As protein: CASSLGEGSNTGELFF.

The rearrangement uses TRBV5-1 and TRBJ2-7, with D maybe TRBD2 (5 bases). V was trimmed by 0 bases and J by 4 bases, leaving 11 bases between them. The germline V gene encodes CDR1 SGHRS and CDR2 YFSETQ. CDR3 length: 14 amino acids. CDR3 loop: CASSLELVGYEQYF. Written as DNA, the CDR3 is TGCGCCAGCAGCTTGGAACTAGTGGGATACGAGCAGTACTTC.

This clonotype occurred once. The chain recombines TRBV12-3 or TRBV12-4 with TRBJ2-2; 14 bases fit TRBD2. V shed 4 bases and J 6 bases; nucleotides not matched to a gene: 10. This CDR3 comprises 18 residues. The CDR3 bases are TGTGCCAGCAGTTCCTTGACTAGCGGGAGGGCCACCGCCGGGGAGCTGTTTTTT. Protein product: CASSSLTSGRATAGELFF.

The rearrangement joins TRBV20-1 to TRBJ2-1, with 8 bases matching TRBD2. V lost 3 bases and J lost 2; bases outside the gene matches: 9. Germline values: CDR1 DFQATT, CDR2 SNEGSKA (reference sequence). The CDR3 runs 16 residues. The CDR3 reads CSASREGRAAYNEQFF. The CDR3 DNA follows: TGCAGTGCTAGTCGGGAGGGGAGGGCCGCCTACAATGAGCAGTTCTTC.

In this sample, this clonotype turned up many times. The chain has TRBV5-6 and TRBJ2-7; TRBD2 aligns across 7 bases. The CDR3 loop spans 13 amino acids. V shed 5 bases and J 6 bases; nucleotides not matched to a gene: 8. CDR1 is SGHDT, CDR2 YYEEEE, per germline. DNA of the CDR3: TGTGCCAGCAGTGGGGGGGTCGGGTTCGAGCAGTACTTC. Translating gives CASSGGVGFEQYF.

Many counts were recorded for this clonotype. The V call is TRBV4-3, the J call TRBJ2-1; D gene ambiguous. The CDR3 spans 15 residues. V was pared by 0 bases and J by 1 base, with 7 bases between. CDR1 is LGHNA and CDR2 is YSLEER in the germline V gene. CDR3 nucleotide sequence: TGCGCCAGCAGCCAAGATCGCGGTTCCTACAATGAGCAGTTCTTC. Encoded protein: CASSQDRGSYNEQFF.

The V and J genes are TRBV7-9 and TRBJ2-2, with unresolved D. The CDR3 is 14 amino acids. Deletions cut 6 bases from V and 1 base from J, with 9 bases between. Germline CDR1 SEHNR, CDR2 FQNEAQ (reference sequence). CDR3 protein: CASSKLRNTGELFF. CDR3 nucleotides: TGTGCCAGCAGTAAACTTAGGAACACCGGGGAGCTGTTTTTT. Together with reference TRBV7-9 and TRBJ2-2, the CDR3 gives the full variable domain: DTGVSQNPRHKITKRGQNVTFRCDPISEHNRLYWYRQTLGQGPEFLTYFQNEAQLEKSRLLSDRFSAERPKGSFSTLEIQRTEQGDSAMYLCASSKLRNTGELFFGEGSRLTVL.

In DNA form, the CDR3 reads TGTGCCAGCTCACCACCATTTCTAGGGGGCGAGCAGTACTTC. Translation gives CASSPPFLGGEQYF. V gene TRBV18 combines with J gene TRBJ2-7, with D possibly matching TRBD1 (6 bases). Germline values: CDR1 KGHSH, CDR2 LQKENI. With 0 bases removed from V and 6 bases from J, the gap between germline ends came to 12 bases. The CDR3 sequence is 14 residues long.

This clonotype has a handful of counts. At one of its ends the junction is not consistent with the germline gene, which may arise from a read error. The rearrangement links TRBV11-2 to TRBJ1-5, with D perhaps matching TRBD1 (5 bases). This CDR3 is built from 14 residues. CDR1 is SGHAT, CDR2 FQNNGV, per germline. The CDR3 coding sequence is TGTGCCAGCAGCCTAGACAGCTTCAATCAGCCCCAGCATTTT. This gives the protein CASSLDSFNQPQHF.

The count of this clonotype is one. The chain employs TRBV7-6 and TRBJ2-6; tentative D call: TRBD2 (6 bases). This CDR3 has 15 residues. V was shortened by 5 bases and J by 3 bases, with 11 bases between the two germline ends. Germline CDR1 SGHVS, CDR2 FNYEAQ. For the CDR3, the DNA is TGTGCCAGCAGCCCGGGGACTGGTGGGGCCAACGTCCTGACTTTC. It codes for CASSPGTGGANVLTF.

This clonotype was recorded a few times. The chain employs TRBV7-2 and TRBJ2-1; 7 bases line up with TRBD2. There are 15 residues in the CDR3. In germline, CDR1 is SGHTA, CDR2 FQGNSA. V was clipped by 2 bases and J by 1 base; unmatched bases: 2. The CDR3 coding sequence is TGTGCCAGCAGCTTAAAAGCGGGATCCTACAATGAGCAGTTCTTC. This gives the protein CASSLKAGSYNEQFF.

This clonotype was seen once. The genes are TRBV3-1 and TRBJ2-7, with D possibly called TRBD1 or TRBD2 (5 bases each). V lost 5 bases and J 0 bases, leaving 23 bases between the germline ends. Per germline, CDR1 LGHDT and CDR2 YNNKEL (reference sequence). CDR3 size: 18 residues. Written as DNA, the CDR3 is TGTGCCAGCAGCGGAAGTCGTCGTGGGGGACGGAGCTCCTACGAGCAGTACTTC. Protein product: CASSGSRRGGRSSYEQYF.

In its sample, this clonotype was seen a few times. The V gene is TRBV20-1, the J gene TRBJ2-4; D not certain. The germline CDR1 and CDR2 sequences are DFQATT and SNEGSKA (reference sequence). Trimming removed 3 bases at V and 1 base at J, with 7 bases between. The CDR3 has 13 residues. CDR3 coding DNA: TGCAGTGCTAGTGATCGGGCCAAAAACATTCAGTACTTC. Its translation: CSASDRAKNIQYF.

The chain has TRBV12-3 or TRBV12-4 and TRBJ1-1; D call uncertain. V lost 1 base to trimming and J lost 0 bases, with 9 bases between them. The length of the CDR3 is 15 residues. The CDR3 loop is CASSLGKPMNTEAFF. The CDR3 DNA follows: TGTGCCAGCAGTTTAGGGAAGCCCATGAACACTGAAGCTTTCTTT.